The rows below give T cell receptor beta chains drawn from one sample of a study of cytomegalovirus exposure and HLA in healthy donors. The assay was immunoSEQ multiplex PCR, and TCRdb's table has in-frame clones only and misses some. The profile shows tens of thousands of clones, approximately 86% of them singletons. Sequencing used PBMCs. All receptors come from a woman aged 18-29 years in good health and CMV-seropositive. The CDR3 runs from the conserved cysteine through the conserved F or W. A D gene is named only where the DNA matches it firmly. Clone size is not always given. Where it is, it says once, few, many or a class for expanded clones.

v_gene: TRBV19
abundance: NA
d_gene: TRBD1
j_gene: TRBJ2-7
CDR3aa: CASGQGVYEQYF
CDR3nt: TGTGCCAGTGGACAGGGTGTTTACGAGCAGTACTTC

v_gene: TRBV15
abundance: NA
d_gene: NA
j_gene: TRBJ1-3
CDR3aa: CATSRDQGGNTIYF
CDR3nt: TGTGCCACCAGCAGAGACCAGGGTGGAAACACCATATATTTT

v_gene: TRBV6-5
abundance: once
d_gene: NA
j_gene: TRBJ2-3
CDR3aa: CASSYSGGAQDTQYF
CDR3nt: TGTGCCAGCAGTTACTCAGGGGGGGCGCAAGATACGCAGTATTTT

v_gene: TRBV6-1
abundance: NA
d_gene: NA
j_gene: TRBJ1-2
CDR3aa: CASSEVVGGNYGYTF
CDR3nt: TGTGCCAGCAGTGAAGTAGTTGGAGGGAACTATGGCTACACCTTC

v_gene: TRBV27
abundance: NA
d_gene: NA
j_gene: TRBJ2-1
CDR3aa: CASSYDRTPNNEQFF
CDR3nt: TGTGCCAGCAGTTACGACAGGACCCCTAACAATGAGCAGTTCTTC

v_gene: TRBV18
abundance: NA
d_gene: TRBD2
j_gene: TRBJ2-3
CDR3aa: CASSPGTSGGAKSAAQYF
CDR3nt: TGTGCCAGCTCACCTGGGACTAGCGGGGGGGCTAAATCCGCTGCGCAGTATTTT

v_gene: TRBV19
abundance: NA
d_gene: NA
j_gene: TRBJ1-4
CDR3aa: CASQVSEKLFF
CDR3nt: TGTGCGAGTCAAGTTTCGGAGAAACTGTTTTTT

v_gene: TRBV2
abundance: NA
d_gene: NA
j_gene: TRBJ1-2
CDR3aa: CASSYSLGSYGYTF
CDR3nt: TGTGCCAGCAGCTACTCCTTAGGGAGCTATGGCTACACCTTC

v_gene: TRBV6-4
abundance: NA
d_gene: NA
j_gene: TRBJ2-2
CDR3aa: CASSEGVDTGELFF
CDR3nt: TGTGCCAGCAGTGAAGGGGTCGACACCGGGGAGCTGTTTTTT

v_gene: TRBV4-1
abundance: once
d_gene: NA
j_gene: TRBJ1-2
CDR3aa: CASSQEEGNYGYTF
CDR3nt: TGCGCCAGCAGCCAAGAGGAGGGAAACTATGGCTACACCTTC

v_gene: TRBV11-1
abundance: NA
d_gene: NA
j_gene: TRBJ1-1
CDR3aa: CASSTTVGNTEAFF
CDR3nt: TGTGCCAGCAGCACGACAGTGGGGAACACTGAAGCTTTCTTT

v_gene: TRBV7-3
abundance: NA
d_gene: NA
j_gene: TRBJ2-1
CDR3aa: CASSLTLARYDEQFF
CDR3nt: TGTGCCAGCAGCCTAACCCTCGCGCGTTACGATGAGCAGTTCTTC

v_gene: TRBV5-6
abundance: NA
d_gene: TRBD1
j_gene: TRBJ2-3
CDR3aa: CASSLGGQGYTDTQYF
CDR3nt: TGTGCCAGCAGCTTGGGAGGACAGGGTTACACAGATACGCAGTATTTT

v_gene: TRBV6-1
abundance: once
d_gene: NA
j_gene: TRBJ2-7
CDR3aa: CASRSGSYEQYF
CDR3nt: TGTGCCAGCAGATCCGGCTCCTACGAGCAGTACTTC

v_gene: TRBV18
abundance: once
d_gene: NA
j_gene: TRBJ2-5
CDR3aa: CASSLGQKETQYF
CDR3nt: TGTGCCAGCTCCCTCGGACAGAAAGAGACCCAGTACTTC

v_gene: TRBV5-1
abundance: once
d_gene: TRBD2
j_gene: TRBJ2-5
CDR3aa: CASSLDGTTETQYF
CDR3nt: TGCGCCAGCAGCTTGGACGGGACTACGGAGACCCAGTACTTC

v_gene: TRBV27
abundance: NA
d_gene: NA
j_gene: TRBJ1-2
CDR3aa: CASSLSTGNGYTF
CDR3nt: TGTGCCAGCAGTTTATCAACGGGGAATGGCTACACCTTC

v_gene: TRBV27
abundance: NA
d_gene: NA
j_gene: TRBJ2-7
CDR3aa: CASSFSSATYEQYF
CDR3nt: TGTGCCAGCAGTTTTTCCAGCGCGACCTACGAGCAGTACTTC

v_gene: TRBV19
abundance: NA
d_gene: TRBD1
j_gene: TRBJ1-3
CDR3aa: CASSTLRDSLSNTIYF
CDR3nt: TGTGCCAGTAGTACTCTCCGGGACAGCCTTTCGAACACCATATATTTT

v_gene: TRBV5-4
abundance: NA
d_gene: TRBD1
j_gene: TRBJ2-1
CDR3aa: CASSPSGDRTYNEQFF
CDR3nt: TGTGCCAGCAGCCCCAGTGGGGACAGAACCTACAATGAGCAGTTCTTC

v_gene: TRBV19
abundance: NA
d_gene: TRBD1
j_gene: TRBJ2-5
CDR3aa: CASSRQGDWETQYF
CDR3nt: TGTGCCAGTAGTCGACAGGGGGATTGGGAGACCCAGTACTTC

v_gene: TRBV27
abundance: NA
d_gene: NA
j_gene: TRBJ2-6
CDR3aa: CASRPRRAGGGANVLTF
CDR3nt: TGTGCCAGCCGTCCCCGACGGGCGGGTGGTGGGGCCAACGTCCTGACTTTC

v_gene: TRBV15
abundance: NA
d_gene: TRBD2
j_gene: TRBJ2-1
CDR3aa: CATSLPGTSGSYTYNEQFF
CDR3nt: TGTGCCACCAGCTTACCCGGGACTAGCGGGAGCTACACCTACAATGAGCAGTTCTTC

v_gene: TRBV10-3
abundance: NA
d_gene: TRBD2
j_gene: TRBJ2-7
CDR3aa: CAISEGTSGTYEQYF
CDR3nt: TGTGCCATCAGTGAAGGGACTAGCGGGACTTACGAGCAGTACTTC

v_gene: TRBV6-5
abundance: NA
d_gene: TRBD2
j_gene: TRBJ2-5
CDR3aa: CASSSPSGRAGETQYF
CDR3nt: TGTGCCAGCAGTTCCCCTAGCGGGAGGGCCGGGGAGACCCAGTACTTC

v_gene: TRBV28
abundance: few
d_gene: NA
j_gene: TRBJ1-4
CDR3aa: CASSAPTGPNEKLFF
CDR3nt: TGTGCCAGCAGTGCTCCGACAGGACCTAATGAAAAACTGTTTTTT

v_gene: TRBV25-1
abundance: once
d_gene: TRBD1
j_gene: TRBJ2-5
CDR3aa: CASRRDRQETQYF
CDR3nt: TGTGCCAGCAGGAGGGACAGACAAGAGACCCAGTACTTC

v_gene: TRBV13
abundance: NA
d_gene: NA
j_gene: TRBJ2-5
CDR3aa: CASSGGTLQETQYF
CDR3nt: TGTGCCAGCAGCGGAGGGACGTTACAAGAGACCCAGTACTTC

v_gene: TRBV6-5
abundance: NA
d_gene: NA
j_gene: TRBJ1-5
CDR3aa: CASSYSGEGNQPQHF
CDR3nt: TGTGCCAGCAGTTACTCAGGGGAGGGCAATCAGCCCCAGCATTTT

v_gene: TRBV25-1
abundance: NA
d_gene: NA
j_gene: TRBJ2-3
CDR3aa: CASEPVASDSYTQYF
CDR3nt: TGTGCCAGCGAGCCCGTAGCGTCTGATTCCTATACGCAGTATTTT

v_gene: TRBV28
abundance: NA
d_gene: NA
j_gene: TRBJ2-5
CDR3aa: CASSPPGQETQYF
CDR3nt: TGTGCCAGCAGTCCCCCCGGCCAAGAGACCCAGTACTTC

v_gene: TRBV19
abundance: NA
d_gene: NA
j_gene: TRBJ1-2
CDR3aa: CASSIEQTYGYTF
CDR3nt: TGTGCCAGTAGTATAGAACAGACCTATGGCTACACCTTC

v_gene: TRBV5-4
abundance: NA
d_gene: NA
j_gene: TRBJ2-1
CDR3aa: CATRPGYPDSEQFF
CDR3nt: TGTGCCACCAGACCTGGTTATCCTGATAGCGAGCAGTTCTTC

v_gene: TRBV9
abundance: NA
d_gene: TRBD1
j_gene: TRBJ2-5
CDR3aa: CASSVYAAGGQETQYF
CDR3nt: TGTGCCAGCAGCGTTTACGCCGCAGGGGGCCAAGAGACCCAGTACTTC

v_gene: TRBV7-6
abundance: NA
d_gene: TRBD1
j_gene: TRBJ2-1
CDR3aa: CASSPSAGTGAYNEQFF
CDR3nt: TGTGCCAGCAGCCCTTCAGCCGGGACAGGAGCCTACAATGAGCAGTTCTTC

v_gene: TRBV7-2
abundance: NA
d_gene: TRBD2
j_gene: TRBJ2-3
CDR3aa: CASSLVGGKLAGDTDTQYF
CDR3nt: TGTGCCAGCAGCTTAGTGGGGGGAAAACTAGCGGGAGACACAGATACGCAGTATTTT

v_gene: TRBV7-8
abundance: NA
d_gene: TRBD2
j_gene: TRBJ2-7
CDR3aa: CASSLARLAGGEQYF
CDR3nt: TGTGCCAGCAGCTTAGCGCGCCTAGCGGGAGGCGAGCAGTACTTC

v_gene: TRBV7-2
abundance: NA
d_gene: NA
j_gene: TRBJ2-7
CDR3aa: CASSPGHTYEQYF
CDR3nt: TGTGCCAGCAGCCCCGGACACACCTACGAGCAGTACTTC

v_gene: TRBV4-2
abundance: NA
d_gene: TRBD2
j_gene: TRBJ2-3
CDR3aa: CASSLAAPGAGGDTQYF
CDR3nt: TGTGCCAGCAGCCTTGCCGCTCCGGGAGCGGGAGGGGATACGCAGTATTTT

v_gene: TRBV6-5
abundance: NA
d_gene: TRBD2
j_gene: TRBJ2-5
CDR3aa: CASSSSGGETQYF
CDR3nt: TGTGCCAGCAGCAGTAGCGGGGGGGAGACCCAGTACTTC

v_gene: TRBV6-1
abundance: NA
d_gene: NA
j_gene: TRBJ2-3
CDR3aa: CASGGDRATDTQYF
CDR3nt: TGTGCCAGCGGCGGGGACAGAGCAACAGATACGCAGTATTTT

v_gene: TRBV7-2
abundance: NA
d_gene: NA
j_gene: TRBJ2-5
CDR3aa: CASSLAGGGPETQYF
CDR3nt: TGTGCCAGCAGCTTAGCGGGCGGGGGCCCCGAGACCCAGTACTTC

v_gene: TRBV9
abundance: once
d_gene: TRBD2
j_gene: TRBJ2-1
CDR3aa: CASSVATTSGRDEQFF
CDR3nt: TGTGCCAGCAGCGTAGCTACGACTAGCGGGAGGGATGAGCAGTTCTTC

v_gene: TRBV9
abundance: NA
d_gene: TRBD1
j_gene: TRBJ1-2
CDR3aa: CASSTGQYGYTF
CDR3nt: TGTGCCAGCAGCACGGGACAGTATGGCTACACCTTC

v_gene: TRBV19
abundance: NA
d_gene: TRBD1
j_gene: TRBJ2-2
CDR3aa: CASSIQTGMRTGELFF
CDR3nt: TGTGCCAGTAGTATTCAGACAGGGATGAGAACCGGGGAGCTGTTTTTT

v_gene: TRBV5-6
abundance: NA
d_gene: NA
j_gene: TRBJ1-5
CDR3aa: CASSFGAGRSNQPQHF
CDR3nt: TGTGCCAGCAGCTTCGGAGCAGGGCGAAGCAATCAGCCCCAGCATTTT